Here is one T cell receptor (beta chain) with its context. The sample holds many counts of this clonotype. The target of this receptor is not known. Base qualities are not recorded, but no much larger clone differs from it by a single base. This specimen belongs to a study of T cells in Graves' hyperthyroidism and ophthalmopathy (dated by TCRdb to between 2018 and 2020). In terms of the full investigation: Peripheral blood was collected at initial diagnosis, before any treatment. The 85 to 100 discovery patients were randomly split 7:3 into training and test sets. A discovery cohort of about a hundred patients, fewer than 50 with Graves' ophthalmopathy and 55 to 60 with stable Graves' hyperthyroidism, was used to find distinguishing TCR V-J signatures. The paper reports TCR Vbeta CDR3 sequencing of 140 or so peripheral blood samples: 40 or so ophthalmopathy, 75 to 80 hyperthyroidism and some 17 progressor patients. Whether ophthalmopathy could be predicted prospectively was tested in an independent validation cohort made up of 18 hyperthyroidism patients plus 17 patients who later progressed to ophthalmopathy. After blood sampling, hyperthyroidism patients were treated with methimazole at a starting dose of 30 mg daily, and ophthalmopathy patients were treated with high-dose intravenous methylprednisolone. The study also compared thyroid tissue and blood T-cell repertoires from a handful of Graves' hyperthyroidism patients.

Compared with germline, V lacks 6 bases and J lacks 1 base; bases without a gene match: 5. Reading from cysteine to phenylalanine, the CDR3 counts 14 amino acids. The retained sequence is limited to the CDR3, 42 bases, with the frame set at the first base. CDR1 and CDR2 (DFQATT, SNEGSKA) derive from the germline V gene (reference sequence). TCR beta CDR3 regions were amplified from RNA transcripts. The TCR CDR3 was subjected to a first round of RT-PCR using the HTBI primer set and the Qiagen OneStep RT-PCR kit. Libraries were constructed in a second round of multiplex PCR, after which size selection and purification were carried out. Sequencing of the libraries was done on an Illumina HiSeq2000 using paired-end 100 bp reads. In the paper's pipeline: SOAPnuke was used to process the raw data, removing reads that contained adapters or uncalled bases, had a mean Phred below 15, or lacked an exact match to the constant primer or identifier. COPE v1.2.5 was used to merge the high-quality paired reads, and each unique nucleotide sequence was defined as a clonotype. Clonotypes were aligned to IMGT TRBV, TRBD and TRBJ reference segments using MiTCR v1.1. Only V-J combinations with frequency above 0.0001, covering about 99% of repertoires, were analysed. A TCS score was defined as the ratio between F50 (clonal expansion) and ExV (chaos), using BLOSUM62-based TCRdist between CDR3 peptides within each V-J. Welch's t-statistics and random forest reduced some 510 V-J features to fewer than 15, which were used in a naive Bayes classifier (R e1071). The similarity between thyroid and blood repertoires was quantified using the Morisita-Horn index. In TCRdb, the public reads were trimmed at Q25 with fastp and aligned with MiXCR, with productive beta chains retained. When rows share a CDR3 protein, they turn into one entry using the most common DNA and genes. The authors' filters were not applied to this entry. The sample table holds hundreds of thousands of distinct CDR3 sequences, of which roughly 15% were seen once. The ten largest clones capture approximately 4.3% of the sample.

Ophthalmopathy patients had moderately to severely active disease, with a Clinical Activity Score of 3 or more, a NOSPECS grade of 4 or more, and a disease duration of less than 3 months. The study excluded patients with uncontrolled infections, other autoimmune diseases, pregnancy or lactation. Clinical symptoms, serum thyroxine and TRAb, thyroid ultrasound, and orbital computed tomography formed the basis for the diagnoses. Ficoll-Paque density gradient centrifugation was used to isolate PBMCs from around 10 ml of fresh peripheral blood. Total RNA was extracted using Trizol reagent, and RNA quality was assessed on an Agilent 2100 Bioanalyzer. The full study reports these points: Sample size was not statistically predetermined, and investigators were not blinded to group allocation. In validation, the model predicted progression to ophthalmopathy with approximately 69% sensitivity and 72% to 75% specificity, a median of approximately 6.7 months before onset. Most expanded thyroid clonotypes (frequency above 0.001) were also detected in blood, suggesting blood repertoires may reflect thyroid immune responses. A model built on a 13 V-J signature distinguished ophthalmopathy from stable hyperthyroidism, reaching 85% to 90% sensitivity and approximately 83% specificity in cross-validation and 80%/75% in testing.

Here the chain combines TRBV20-1 and TRBJ1-5, with TRBD1 identical over 8 junction bases. Sample: blood. The TCR originated in a woman in her 40s with Graves' ophthalmopathy. DNA sequence: TGCAGTGCAAAGACAGGGGCGAGCAATCAGCCCCAGCATTTT. Its amino acids are CSAKTGASNQPQHF.